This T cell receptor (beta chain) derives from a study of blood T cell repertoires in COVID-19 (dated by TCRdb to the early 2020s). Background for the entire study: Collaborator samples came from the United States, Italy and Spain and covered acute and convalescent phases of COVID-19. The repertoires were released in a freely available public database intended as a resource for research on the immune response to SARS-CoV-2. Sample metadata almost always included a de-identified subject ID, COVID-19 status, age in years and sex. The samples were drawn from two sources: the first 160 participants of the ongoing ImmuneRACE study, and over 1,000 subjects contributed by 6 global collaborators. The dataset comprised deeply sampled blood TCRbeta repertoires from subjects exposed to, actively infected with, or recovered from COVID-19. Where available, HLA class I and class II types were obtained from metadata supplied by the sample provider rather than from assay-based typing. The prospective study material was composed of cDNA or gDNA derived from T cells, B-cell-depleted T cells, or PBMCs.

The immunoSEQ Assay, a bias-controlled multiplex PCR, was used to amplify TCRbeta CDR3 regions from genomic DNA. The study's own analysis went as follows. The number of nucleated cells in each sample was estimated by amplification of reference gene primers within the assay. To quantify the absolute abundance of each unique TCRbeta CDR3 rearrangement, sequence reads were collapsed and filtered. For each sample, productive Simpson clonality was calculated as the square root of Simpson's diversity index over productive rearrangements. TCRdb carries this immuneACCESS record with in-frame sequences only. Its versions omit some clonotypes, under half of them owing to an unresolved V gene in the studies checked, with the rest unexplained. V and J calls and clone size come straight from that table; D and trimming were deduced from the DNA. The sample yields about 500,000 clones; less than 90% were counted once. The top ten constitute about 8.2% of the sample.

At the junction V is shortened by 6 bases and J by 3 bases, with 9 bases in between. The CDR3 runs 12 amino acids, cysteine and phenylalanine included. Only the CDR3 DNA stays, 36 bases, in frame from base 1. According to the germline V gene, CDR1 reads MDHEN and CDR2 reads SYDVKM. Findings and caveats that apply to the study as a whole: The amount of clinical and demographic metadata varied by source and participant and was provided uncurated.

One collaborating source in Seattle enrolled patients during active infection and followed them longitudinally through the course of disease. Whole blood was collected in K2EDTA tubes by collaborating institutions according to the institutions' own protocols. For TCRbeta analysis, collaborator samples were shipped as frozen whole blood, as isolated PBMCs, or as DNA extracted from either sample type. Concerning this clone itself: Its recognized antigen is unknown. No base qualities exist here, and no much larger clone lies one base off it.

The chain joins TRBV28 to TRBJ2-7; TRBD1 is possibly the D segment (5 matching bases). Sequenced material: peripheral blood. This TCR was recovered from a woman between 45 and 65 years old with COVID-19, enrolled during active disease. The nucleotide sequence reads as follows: TGTGCCAGCAGGGCCAGGGACTACGAGCAGTACTTC. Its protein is CASRARDYEQYF.